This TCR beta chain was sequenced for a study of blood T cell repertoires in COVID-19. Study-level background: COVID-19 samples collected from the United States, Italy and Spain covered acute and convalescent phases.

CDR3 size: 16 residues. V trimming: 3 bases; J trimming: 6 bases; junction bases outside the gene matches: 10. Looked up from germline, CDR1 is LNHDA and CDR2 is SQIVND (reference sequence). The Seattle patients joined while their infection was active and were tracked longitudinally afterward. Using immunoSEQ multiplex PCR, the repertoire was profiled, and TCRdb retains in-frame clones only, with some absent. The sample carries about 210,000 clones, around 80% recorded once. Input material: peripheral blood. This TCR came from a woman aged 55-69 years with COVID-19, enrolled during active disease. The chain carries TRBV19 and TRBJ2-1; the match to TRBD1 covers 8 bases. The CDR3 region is CASSMRQGAKGNEQFF. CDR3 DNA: TGTGCCAGTAGTATGCGGCAGGGGGCAAAGGGCAATGAGCAGTTCTTC.